Given below is one TCR beta chain in context. The antigen remains unidentified. This entry belongs to a study of T-cell memory formation after mild COVID-19. Study results and limitations: Memory sampled before infection contained some responding clones, suggesting cross-reactive memory joined. Most CD4+ clones that shrank were in CM and EM, while CD8+ ones turned up in EMRA.

Germline-derived CDR1 and CDR2 are SNHLY and FYNNEI. J gave up 4 bases and V 10 bases, and 4 bases lay outside the gene matches. This CDR3 contains 13 residues. UMIs and sample barcodes were carried by the TCR alpha and TCR beta cDNA libraries that 5'RACE produced using constant-segment primers. From the 5' RACE reads, TCRdb called clonotypes with MiXCR, one entry per CDR3 protein. The sample holds approximately 190,000 distinct CDR3 sequences, approximately 16% seen once. Sequenced sample: PBMCs or a T cell subset sorted from them (not recorded which). V usage is TRBV2 and J usage is TRBJ1-2; 12 positions agree with TRBD1. This TCR derives from an adult woman who had mild COVID-19 (a few samples of this study predate the infection). Cell type and time point are not known. The CDR3 DNA follows: TGTGCCACCGGGACAGGGGGCGGCTATGGCTACACCTTC. Its protein product is CATGTGGGYGYTF.